This TCR beta chain came from a study of blood T cell repertoires in COVID-19. Study summary: Samples taken during acute and convalescent COVID-19 were collected in the United States, Italy and Spain. T cells, B-cell-depleted T cells, or PBMCs supplied cDNA or gDNA.

Produced via immunoSEQ multiplex PCR; TCRdb's table is partial and in-frame only. This table has tens of thousands of clones, over 80% appearing once. The CDR3 consists of 15 residues. The J segment lost 6 bases and the V segment lost 5 bases, leaving 8 bases of the junction unmatched. Germline V gene sequence: CDR1 MGHRA, CDR2 YSYEKL. The chain joins TRBV4-1 to TRBJ1-5; 9 bases match TRBD1. The source is a human donor in a cohort sampled during active COVID-19. The source material was peripheral blood. The CDR3 reads CASSDWDRATQPQHF. CDR3 in DNA: TGCGCCAGCAGCGATTGGGACAGGGCTACTCAGCCCCAGCATTTT.